A single sample gave rise to the 11 T cell receptor beta chains below, sequenced in a study of blood T cell repertoires in COVID-19. Sequenced by immunoSEQ multiplex PCR; TCRdb stores in-frame clones only, minus some. The sample holds fewer than 300,000 clones; roughly 90% are singletons and the top ten take under 10%. Sequenced input: PBMCs or T cells enriched from blood (not recorded which). The receptors stem from a man aged 35 to 55 who had recovered from COVID-19.

The count of this clone is one. V usage is TRBV5-4 and J usage is TRBJ2-7; no reliable D call. The ends were cut back, 1 base at V and 3 bases at J, with 11 bases in the middle. Germline V gene sequence: CDR1 SGHNT, CDR2 YYREEE (reference sequence). This CDR3 region has 14 residues. Here the CDR3 reads CASSLLQEDYEQYF. As DNA, the CDR3 is TGTGCCAGCAGCTTGCTTCAGGAAGACTACGAGCAGTACTTC.

The chain uses TRBV6-6 and TRBJ1-5, with D uncertain. The CDR3 sequence is 13 residues long. V lost 6 bases to trimming and J lost 2 bases, with 8 bases between them. Germline CDR1 reads MNHNY; CDR2 reads SVGAGI (reference sequence). The CDR3 sequence: CASSQAGNQPQHF. The CDR3, as DNA: TGTGCCAGCAGCCAAGCGGGCAATCAGCCCCAGCATTTT.

The gene calls are TRBV5-5 and TRBJ2-7, with D perhaps TRBD1 (6 bases). V was pared by 3 bases and J by 6 bases, with 19 bases between. This CDR3 is 15 amino acids long. Germline CDR1 is SGHKS and CDR2 is YYEKEE (reference sequence). The CDR3 DNA reads as TGTGCCAGCAGCTCGTCACACAACAGGGCCCTCGAGCAGTACTTC. Its translation: CASSSSHNRALEQYF.

The chain is built from TRBV6-5 and TRBJ2-3; D is uncertain. The CDR3 sequence is 16 residues long. Per germline, CDR1 MNHEY and CDR2 SVGAGI. V lost 1 base and J 0 bases, leaving 11 bases between the germline ends. CDR3 in amino acids: CASSYLDGGSTDTQYF. The CDR3 DNA reads TGTGCCAGCAGTTACTTGGATGGCGGTAGCACAGATACGCAGTATTTT.

V gene TRBV29-1 combines with J gene TRBJ1-2; 7 bases map to TRBD1. CDR3 length: 12 amino acids. The V gene's germline CDR1 is SQVTM and CDR2 ANQGSEA. J gave up 6 bases and V 6 bases, and 7 bases lay outside the gene matches. CDR3 amino acids: CSVKQGSHGYTF. The CDR3 DNA reads TGCAGCGTAAAACAGGGGAGCCATGGCTACACCTTC.

This chain uses TRBV19 with TRBJ1-4; maybe TRBD1 (5 bases). CDR3 size: 15 residues. Deletions cut 5 bases from V and 7 bases from J, with 17 bases between. Germline V gene lookup returns CDR1 LNHDA and CDR2 SQIVND (reference sequence). CDR3 residues: CASSLPGGLGEKLFF. In DNA, the CDR3 is TGTGCCAGTAGTCTCCCGGGGGGACTGGGTGAAAAACTGTTTTTT.

In this sample, this clone turned up once. This chain uses TRBV6-5 with TRBJ1-2; a weak D match, TRBD1 (6 bases). Germline V gene data show CDR1 as MNHEY and CDR2 as SVGAGI. There are 15 residues in the CDR3. The V gene lost 0 bases and the J gene lost 8 bases, with 16 bases spanning the gap. The CDR3 nucleotides are TGTGCCAGCAGTTACTCGGGGGCCAGGGTAGGCGGCTACACCTTC. Translated, it gives CASSYSGARVGGYTF.

This rearrangement joins TRBV28 to TRBJ2-3; the match to TRBD1 covers 8 bases. The germline V gene has CDR1 MDHEN and CDR2 SYDVKM. With V trimmed by 8 bases and J by 1 base, 8 bases remained unmatched. This CDR3 region has 15 residues. Here the CDR3 DNA reads TGTGCCAGCGAAGTAGGGACAGGCGGCACAGATACGCAGTATTTT. Amino acid sequence: CASEVGTGGTDTQYF.

The gene calls are TRBV5-4 and TRBJ2-1, with 10 bases fitting TRBD2. Germline lookup yields CDR1 SGHNT and CDR2 YYREEE (reference sequence). The CDR3 totals 17 residues. Unmatched junction bases numbered 13, after V lost 4 bases and J lost 6 bases. The CDR3 DNA sequence: TGTGCCAGCAGCGTTGGGGCCGGGACTAGCGTTGGCAATGAGCAGTTCTTC. Amino acid sequence: CASSVGAGTSVGNEQFF.

V and J are TRBV11-3 and TRBJ2-7; 10 positions match TRBD1. The germline gives CDR1 SGHNT, CDR2 YENEEA. Trimming cost V 1 base and J 6 bases; bases outside gene matches: 6. This CDR3 is built from 15 residues. The CDR3 DNA reads as TGTGCCAGCAGCTTAGTTCGGGACAGGGGTAGCGAGCAGTACTTC. Amino acids: CASSLVRDRGSEQYF. The entire variable domain, with the rest obtained from reference TRBV11-3 and TRBJ2-7, is as follows: EAGVVQSPRYKIIEKKQPVAFWCNPISGHNTLYWYLQNLGQGPELLIRYENEEAVDDSQLPKDRFSAERLKGVDSTLKIQPAELGDSAVYLCASSLVRDRGSEQYFGPGTRLTVT.

The rearrangement joins TRBV28 to TRBJ2-7, with 9 positions matching TRBD2. Germline V gives CDR1 MDHEN, CDR2 SYDVKM. Trimming at V came to 5 bases and at J to 3 bases, leaving 5 bases not matched to a gene. The CDR3 spans 14 residues. In DNA, the CDR3 is TGTGCCAGCAGTGGGGGACTAGCACTCTACGAGCAGTACTTC. It encodes CASSGGLALYEQYF.